The rows below give T cell receptor beta chains drawn from one sample of a study of beta chain features in type 1 diabetes. Sequencing used immunoSEQ multiplex PCR; TCRdb keeps in-frame clones, though not all of them. In the table there are around 300,000 clones, roughly 8% of which are singletons. Sequencing was performed on central memory CD4+ T cells from blood. These receptors were obtained from a woman under 30 in good health. Both conserved end residues are part of each CDR3. The D gene is left open where the match is weak. Clone size is stated in some rows and not others, as once, few, many or a class when expanded.

CDR3 protein: CLSSPRQTDTQYF
CDR3 DNA: TGTCTCAGCTCACCACGACAGACAGATACGCAGTATTTT
J gene: TRBJ2-3
D gene: NA
clone size: NA
V gene: TRBV18

CDR3 protein: CASRDGTGTVGYTF
CDR3 DNA: TGTGCCAGTAGAGACGGGACAGGGACTGTTGGCTACACCTTC
J gene: TRBJ1-2
D gene: TRBD1
clone size: NA
V gene: TRBV19

CDR3 protein: CASSLEQGTQHF
CDR3 DNA: TGTGCCAGCAGCTTAGAACAGGGGACCCAGCATTTT
J gene: TRBJ1-5
D gene: TRBD1
clone size: many
V gene: TRBV7-9

CDR3 protein: CASSPPSWANEKLFF
CDR3 DNA: TGTGCCAGCTCACCACCCTCATGGGCTAATGAAAAACTGTTTTTT
J gene: TRBJ1-4
D gene: NA
clone size: NA
V gene: TRBV18

CDR3 protein: CASSSTGWGSRTEAFF
CDR3 DNA: TGCGCCAGCAGCTCGACAGGGTGGGGGAGTCGCACTGAAGCTTTCTTT
J gene: TRBJ1-1
D gene: TRBD1
clone size: NA
V gene: TRBV5-1

CDR3 protein: CALAQGPTDTQYF
CDR3 DNA: TGTGCCTTAGCCCAGGGGCCAACAGATACGCAGTATTTT
J gene: TRBJ2-3
D gene: NA
clone size: NA
V gene: TRBV11-2

CDR3 protein: CASSSPGGGSTGELFF
CDR3 DNA: TGTGCCAGCAGCTCCCCCGGCGGAGGGAGCACCGGGGAGCTGTTTTTT
J gene: TRBJ2-2
D gene: NA
clone size: NA
V gene: TRBV11-2

CDR3 protein: CASSVTDAYGYTF
CDR3 DNA: TGTGCCAGCAGTGTGACGGACGCCTATGGCTACACCTTC
J gene: TRBJ1-2
D gene: NA
clone size: few
V gene: TRBV6-1

CDR3 protein: CAWEPGLAGVRADTQYF
CDR3 DNA: TGTGCCTGGGAACCGGGACTAGCGGGAGTTAGGGCAGATACGCAGTATTTT
J gene: TRBJ2-3
D gene: TRBD2
clone size: many
V gene: TRBV30

CDR3 protein: CASSLVGASSYEQYF
CDR3 DNA: TGTGCCAGCAGCTTAGTAGGGGCCTCATCCTACGAGCAGTACTTC
J gene: TRBJ2-7
D gene: NA
clone size: NA
V gene: TRBV11-3

CDR3 protein: CASSLVSGENTEAFF
CDR3 DNA: TGTGCCAGCAGCTTAGTGAGCGGGGAGAACACTGAAGCTTTCTTT
J gene: TRBJ1-1
D gene: NA
clone size: many
V gene: TRBV7-9

CDR3 protein: CASSPPPLATATQAFF
CDR3 DNA: TGTGCCAGCAGCCCCCCGCCATTGGCGACAGCCACTCAAGCTTTCTTT
J gene: TRBJ1-1
D gene: NA
clone size: many
V gene: TRBV5-4

CDR3 protein: CASRAVGQGNTEAFF
CDR3 DNA: TGTGCCAGCAGGGCGGTGGGGCAAGGGAACACTGAAGCTTTCTTT
J gene: TRBJ1-1
D gene: NA
clone size: few
V gene: TRBV2

CDR3 protein: CASSLTPTDTQYF
CDR3 DNA: TGTGCCAGCAGCTTGACTCCCACAGATACGCAGTATTTT
J gene: TRBJ2-3
D gene: NA
clone size: NA
V gene: TRBV11-3

CDR3 protein: CASSGATGDEQYF
CDR3 DNA: TGTGCCAGCTCGGGCGCTACGGGAGACGAGCAGTACTTC
J gene: TRBJ2-7
D gene: NA
clone size: few
V gene: TRBV6-6

CDR3 protein: CASRLGPPISSYNEQFF
CDR3 DNA: TGCGCCAGCAGATTAGGGCCTCCGATCAGCTCCTACAATGAGCAGTTCTTC
J gene: TRBJ2-1
D gene: NA
clone size: few
V gene: TRBV5-1

CDR3 protein: CASRDGTASYEQYF
CDR3 DNA: TGCGCCAGCAGAGACGGGACAGCGTCCTACGAGCAGTACTTC
J gene: TRBJ2-7
D gene: TRBD1
clone size: many
V gene: TRBV5-1

CDR3 protein: CASSTRTELTEAFF
CDR3 DNA: TGTGCCAGCAGCACCCGGACAGAGCTAACTGAAGCTTTCTTT
J gene: TRBJ1-1
D gene: NA
clone size: NA
V gene: TRBV7-2

CDR3 protein: CASSLRSYGYTF
CDR3 DNA: TGTGCCAGTAGTCTACGGTCTTACGGCTACACCTTC
J gene: TRBJ1-2
D gene: NA
clone size: many
V gene: TRBV19

CDR3 protein: CASSFHSGGYNEQFF
CDR3 DNA: TGTGCCAGCAGCTTCCATAGCGGGGGCTACAATGAGCAGTTCTTC
J gene: TRBJ2-1
D gene: TRBD2
clone size: few
V gene: TRBV7-2

CDR3 protein: CASSVAAQSSGNTIYF
CDR3 DNA: TGTGCCAGCAGCGTAGCAGCGCAGAGCTCTGGAAACACCATATATTTT
J gene: TRBJ1-3
D gene: NA
clone size: NA
V gene: TRBV9

CDR3 protein: CASSSYVREKLFF
CDR3 DNA: TGTGCCAGCAGTTCGTACGTGCGGGAAAAACTGTTTTTT
J gene: TRBJ1-4
D gene: NA
clone size: many
V gene: TRBV28

CDR3 protein: CASLIPDRSNTGELFF
CDR3 DNA: TGTGCCAGCCTTATTCCCGACCGGAGTAACACCGGGGAGCTGTTTTTT
J gene: TRBJ2-2
D gene: NA
clone size: NA
V gene: TRBV6-6

CDR3 protein: CASSPPTRETQYF
CDR3 DNA: TGTGCCAGCTCACCACCGACCAGGGAGACCCAGTACTTC
J gene: TRBJ2-5
D gene: NA
clone size: many
V gene: TRBV18

CDR3 protein: CASADRGDQPQHF
CDR3 DNA: TGTGCTAGCGCGGACAGGGGGGATCAGCCCCAGCATTTT
J gene: TRBJ1-5
D gene: TRBD1
clone size: many
V gene: TRBV12-5

CDR3 protein: CASSFGPEGPEAFF
CDR3 DNA: TGCGCCAGCAGCTTCGGACCGGAGGGACCTGAAGCTTTCTTT
J gene: TRBJ1-1
D gene: NA
clone size: NA
V gene: TRBV5-1

CDR3 protein: CASSGQGTYNEQFF
CDR3 DNA: TGTGCCAGCTCGGGACAGGGGACCTACAATGAGCAGTTCTTC
J gene: TRBJ2-1
D gene: TRBD1
clone size: many
V gene: TRBV18

CDR3 protein: CASSLVEGASTEAFF
CDR3 DNA: TGCGCCAGCAGCTTGGTTGAGGGGGCGAGCACTGAAGCTTTCTTT
J gene: TRBJ1-1
D gene: TRBD1
clone size: NA
V gene: TRBV5-1

CDR3 protein: CASSQTGVSGNTIYF
CDR3 DNA: TGCGCCAGCAGCCAAACAGGGGTCTCTGGAAACACCATATATTTT
J gene: TRBJ1-3
D gene: TRBD1
clone size: few
V gene: TRBV4-3

CDR3 protein: CAWSANPNTDTQYF
CDR3 DNA: TGTGCCTGGAGTGCTAATCCAAACACAGATACGCAGTATTTT
J gene: TRBJ2-3
D gene: NA
clone size: NA
V gene: TRBV30

CDR3 protein: CASSPTGGFRTEAFF
CDR3 DNA: TGTGCCAGTAGTCCAACAGGGGGATTCCGCACTGAAGCTTTCTTT
J gene: TRBJ1-1
D gene: TRBD1
clone size: few
V gene: TRBV19

CDR3 protein: CASNLRGSNQPQHF
CDR3 DNA: TGTGCCAGTAATCTAAGGGGTAGCAATCAGCCCCAGCATTTT
J gene: TRBJ1-5
D gene: NA
clone size: NA
V gene: TRBV19

CDR3 protein: CASSPGGGRLNQPQHF
CDR3 DNA: TGTGCCAGCAGCCCAGGAGGGGGACGGCTCAATCAGCCCCAGCATTTT
J gene: TRBJ1-5
D gene: NA
clone size: few
V gene: TRBV9

CDR3 protein: CASSLVAGGQSYNEQFF
CDR3 DNA: TGCGCCAGCAGCTTGGTCGCGGGGGGGCAGTCCTACAATGAGCAGTTCTTC
J gene: TRBJ2-1
D gene: TRBD2
clone size: NA
V gene: TRBV5-1

CDR3 protein: CAITTSTVVNEQFF
CDR3 DNA: TGTGCCATCACTACTAGTACGGTGGTTAATGAGCAGTTCTTC
J gene: TRBJ2-1
D gene: NA
clone size: NA
V gene: TRBV28

CDR3 protein: CASSAGGRLDEKLFF
CDR3 DNA: TGTGCCAGCAGTGCTGGAGGGAGGTTGGATGAAAAACTGTTTTTT
J gene: TRBJ1-4
D gene: NA
clone size: NA
V gene: TRBV28